This T cell receptor beta chain was sequenced in a study of T-cell reconstitution after alpha-beta-depleted transplantation in children listed by TCRdb under 2016. Regarding the study in general: T-cell immune reconstitution after TCRalphabeta/CD19-depleted allogeneic hematopoietic cell transplantation in children was quantitatively tracked in the study by means of TCR repertoire profiling.

A remark on this clonotype: The antigen this receptor binds is unknown. No much larger clonotype is one base removed from it; base qualities were not supplied.

Libraries were constructed by PCR. Sequencing took place on an Illumina HiSeq 2500. TCR libraries were prepared with molecular barcoding, using unique molecular identifiers to normalize TCRbeta repertoire quantification. TCRdb reprocessing: public reads trimmed at Q25 with fastp, clones called with MiXCR, in-frame beta chains kept. Entries that share a CDR3 protein sequence are merged under the most common genes and DNA. Here the sample has 450,000 to 600,000 distinct CDR3 sequences; 32% occur a single time. The ten largest clones add up to less than 2.5% of the sample. The germline V gene yields SGHRS for CDR1 and YFSETQ for CDR2. From its cysteine to its phenylalanine, the CDR3 spans 16 amino acids. Just CDR3 DNA is preserved here, 48 bases in frame from base 1. Germline trimming: 4 bases from V, 4 bases from J; junction bases outside gene matches: 12.

Recombination connected TRBV5-1 to TRBJ2-5; 8 middle bases align to TRBD1. Sequenced here: PBMCs from the stem cell graft donor, sampled from the stem cell graft. The receptor was isolated from a human donor who donated a stem cell graft to a child with aplastic anemia. The DNA sequence reads TGCGCCAGCAGCGGGGACAGGCCGAATCGGGGAGAGACCCAGTACTTC. It codes for CASSGDRPNRGETQYF.